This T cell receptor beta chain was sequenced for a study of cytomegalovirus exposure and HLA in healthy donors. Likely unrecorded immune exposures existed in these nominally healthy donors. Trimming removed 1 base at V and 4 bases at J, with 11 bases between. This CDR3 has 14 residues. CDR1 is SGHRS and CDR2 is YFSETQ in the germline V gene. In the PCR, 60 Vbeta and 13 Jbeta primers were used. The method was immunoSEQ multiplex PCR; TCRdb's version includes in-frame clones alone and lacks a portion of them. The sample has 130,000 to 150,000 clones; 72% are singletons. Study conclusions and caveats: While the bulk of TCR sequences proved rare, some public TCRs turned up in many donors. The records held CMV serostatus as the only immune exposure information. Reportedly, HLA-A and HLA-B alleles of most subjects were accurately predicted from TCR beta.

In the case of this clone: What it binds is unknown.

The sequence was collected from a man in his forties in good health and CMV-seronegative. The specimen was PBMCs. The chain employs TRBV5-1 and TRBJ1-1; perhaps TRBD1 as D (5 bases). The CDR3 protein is CASSLSHGATEAFF. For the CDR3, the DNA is TGCGCCAGCAGCTTGTCGCATGGGGCCACTGAAGCTTTCTTT.